Presented here are 5 T cell receptor beta chains from one specimen sequenced in a study of CXCR3-negative and CXCR3-positive naive CD8 T cells. Through 5' RACE with UMI labels, the TRB cDNA libraries were prepared. After re-calling the 5' RACE reads, TCRdb lists one entry per CDR3 protein, DNA absent. Reported are more than 6,000 distinct CDR3 sequences; the ten largest clones contain about 2.4%. Sequencing was done on a sample of naive CXCR3- CD8+ T cells from blood. Noted subset: CD45RO-CCR7+CD27+CD95- naive CD8+ T cells lacking CXCR3 (TNR3-). These receptors were collected from a human donor in good health. Some clones in this sample may be carry-over from other donors' samples.

The chain employs TRBV29-1 and TRBJ1-2; TCRdb gives TRBD1 as the D gene, but with no DNA this cannot be confirmed. The CDR3 runs 12 residues. The germline CDR1 and CDR2 sequences are SQVTM and ANQGSEA. Here the CDR3 reads CSVEGENYGYTF.

By frequency, this clonotype is medium-sized (0.01 to 0.1%). The V and J genes are TRBV20-1 and TRBJ2-1; the D call from TCRdb, TRBD2, cannot be confirmed without DNA. The CDR3 length is 19 residues. Germline CDR1 DFQATT, CDR2 SNEGSKA (reference sequence). The chain's CDR3 is CSARGTAGDEGSSYNEQFF.

J is TRBJ2-1 and V is TRBV20-1. This CDR3 comprises 14 residues. Germline V gene sequence: CDR1 DFQATT, CDR2 SNEGSKA (reference sequence). CDR3 protein: CSASADSSYNEQFF.

The rearrangement links TRBV29-1 to TRBJ1-1. Germline values: CDR1 SQVTM, CDR2 ANQGSEA. The CDR3 spans 12 residues. The CDR3 region is CSVEVLTTEAFF. The whole variable domain, filled in from reference TRBV29-1 and TRBJ1-1, reads SAVISQKPSRDICQRGTSLTIQCQVDSQVTMMFWYRQQPGQSLTLIATANQGSEATYESGFVIDKFPISRPNLTFSTLTVSNMSPEDSSIYLCSVEVLTTEAFFGQGTRLTVV.

The chain's CDR3 is CASSFWTGGETQYF. This chain uses TRBV13 with TRBJ2-5; TCRdb reports TRBD1, a call that lacks DNA to check it against. This CDR3 region has 14 residues. Germline lookup yields CDR1 PRHDT and CDR2 FYEKMQ (reference sequence).